This section outlines one T cell receptor beta chain sequence together with its context. The V and J ends lost 3 bases and 6 bases respectively, with 13 bases between them. This CDR3 is 14 amino acids long. The germline V gene has CDR1 MNHNS and CDR2 SASEGT. This record belongs to a study of cytomegalovirus exposure and HLA in healthy donors. PCR amplification relied on 60 Vbeta primers (plus 13 Jbeta primers). Sequencing used immunoSEQ multiplex PCR; TCRdb keeps in-frame clones, though not all of them. This table has about 130,000 clones, over 65% appearing once. This sequence was found in a man younger than 40 in good health and CMV-seropositive. Sequencing used PBMCs. This chain joins TRBV6-1 and TRBJ2-3; no clear D. The CDR3 DNA sequence: TGTGCCAGCAGTGACCAGCTCCTCAGGGATACGCAGTATTTT. This codes for CASSDQLLRDTQYF.